This T cell receptor (beta chain) was recorded in a study of CD8 T cells in ankylosing spondylitis. Study-level results: Certain motif variants had earlier been reported in reactive arthritis synovial fluid and blood. Made up of 7 to 9 highly homologous variants, a TCR beta motif appeared characteristic of ankylosing spondylitis blood. Matched ankylosing spondylitis synovial fluid reportedly contained a significantly enriched population of disease-linked clones.

As the method for making TCR beta libraries, quantitative 5'-RACE with molecular barcodes was used. One entry per CDR3 protein, called by TCRdb with MiXCR from the 5' RACE reads. The sample includes 250,000 to 350,000 distinct CDR3 sequences, less than 25% seen only once; the top ten take roughly 3.6%. The CDR3 covers 13 residues. Trimming cost V 2 bases and J 2 bases, with 7 bases left between them. Remarks on this clonotype: What it binds is unknown.

Source material: blood, either unsorted or a sorted T cell fraction (not recorded which). This sequence joins TRBV12-3 or TRBV12-4 and TRBJ2-7; D is unclear. The source of this sequence is a female donor with ankylosing spondylitis or in good health (not recorded which). DNA for the CDR3: TGTGCCAGCAGTTTACTTAGAACCTACGAGCAGTACTTC. It yields the protein CASSLLRTYEQYF.